This is a list of T cell receptor beta chains from one sample in a study of blood T cell repertoires in COVID-19. Produced via immunoSEQ multiplex PCR; TCRdb's table is partial and in-frame only. Here the sample spans 95,000 to 150,000 clones, about 80% being singletons. The sample comprised peripheral blood. The origin of the receptors is a man aged 55 to 69 with acute or convalescent COVID-19. CDR3s include the opening cysteine and the closing phenylalanine or tryptophan. D genes are given only for firm matches. The listing skips clone size in some rows; elsewhere it reads once, few, many or a size class.

d_call,j_call,clone_size,v_call,cdr3_nt,cdr3_aa
TRBD1,TRBJ2-2,-,TRBV7-9,TGTGCCAGCAGCGAGGACAGGGCCTCCACCGGGGAGCTGTTTTTT,CASSEDRASTGELFF
TRBD1,TRBJ2-7,-,TRBV6-5,TGTGCCAGCAGTTTCGGACAGGGTTCGTACGAGCAGTACTTC,CASSFGQGSYEQYF
-,TRBJ2-7,-,TRBV27,TGTGCCAGCAAAAACAGCAACTACGAGCAGTACTTC,CASKNSNYEQYF
TRBD2,TRBJ2-1,-,TRBV4-1,TGCGCCAGCAGCCTCCGACTAGCGGGAGCGCCTAATGAGCAGTTCTTC,CASSLRLAGAPNEQFF
-,TRBJ2-1,once,TRBV19,TGTGCCAGTAGTCTCGGACTCTACAATGAGCAGTTCTTC,CASSLGLYNEQFF
-,TRBJ2-5,-,TRBV27,TGTGCCAGCAGTCCAGGTTCCTTTGGAGGAGAGACCCAGTACTTC,CASSPGSFGGETQYF
TRBD1,TRBJ1-6,-,TRBV10-3,TGTGCCATCGCGGGACAGAATAATTCACCCCTCCACTTT,CAIAGQNNSPLHF
TRBD1,TRBJ1-1,once,TRBV5-1,TGCGCCAGCAGCTTGGACCAGGGGGGAGCTTTCTTT,CASSLDQGGAFF
TRBD1,TRBJ1-1,-,TRBV6-5,TGTGCCAGCAGTTACGAGGCAGGGGGGAACACTGAAGCTTTCTTT,CASSYEAGGNTEAFF
TRBD1,TRBJ1-5,-,TRBV6-6,TGTGCCAGCAGTTCCCGGACAGGGACGACCAATCAGCCCCAGCATTTT,CASSSRTGTTNQPQHF
TRBD2,TRBJ2-5,-,TRBV10-3,TGTGCCACCTCCCTAAATCCGGGACTAGCGGGAGAGACCCAGTACTTC,CATSLNPGLAGETQYF
TRBD1,TRBJ1-3,-,TRBV7-9,TGTGCCAGCAATCCAGGGGGCTCTGGAAACACCATATATTTT,CASNPGGSGNTIYF
-,TRBJ1-5,-,TRBV30,TGTGCCTGGAGTGGCGGGGTAAATCAGCCCCAGCATTTT,CAWSGGVNQPQHF
TRBD1,TRBJ1-2,-,TRBV19,TGTGCCAGTAGTATAGAACCATCCCAGACAGGGATTGGAAGCTATGGCTACACCTTC,CASSIEPSQTGIGSYGYTF
TRBD2,TRBJ2-7,-,TRBV7-9,TGTGCCAGCAGCTCGGGCACTAGCGGGAGCGCAGTTTCCTACGAGCAGTACTTC,CASSSGTSGSAVSYEQYF
TRBD1,TRBJ2-2,-,TRBV7-3,TGTGCCAGCAGCTTAACCACCGGGACAGGGTTGCACGGGGAGCTGTTTTTT,CASSLTTGTGLHGELFF
TRBD1,TRBJ1-1,-,TRBV10-1,TGCGCCAGCAGTGGGGACAGTGATGAAGCTTTCTTT,CASSGDSDEAFF
TRBD1,TRBJ1-2,-,TRBV19,TGTGCCACTAGGGACAGTATAAACTATGGCTACACCTTC,CATRDSINYGYTF
-,TRBJ1-2,-,TRBV28,TGTGCCAGCACCCTGATAGGGGACACCATTACTAACTATGGCTACACCTTC,CASTLIGDTITNYGYTF
TRBD2,TRBJ2-1,-,TRBV5-3,TGTGCCAGAAGCTGGCGGCCGAGACTAGCTGTAGGTAGTAGAAATGAGCAGTTCTTC,CARSWRPRLAVGSRNEQFF
-,TRBJ2-7,-,TRBV18,TGTGCCAGCTCAGGCACAGGGAATTACGAGCAGTACTTC,CASSGTGNYEQYF
TRBD1,TRBJ1-6,-,TRBV6-5,TGTGCCAGCAGAAGGGACAGACGTAATTCACCCCTCCACTTT,CASRRDRRNSPLHF
-,TRBJ2-2,-,TRBV5-4,TGTGCCAGCAGCTCCCCGCGTGACACCGGGGAGCTGTTTTTT,CASSSPRDTGELFF
TRBD2,TRBJ2-7,few,TRBV7-9,TGTGCCAGCAGCCCCACAACGGGACTAGCGGGAGGTTCCTACGAGCAGTACTTC,CASSPTTGLAGGSYEQYF
TRBD1,TRBJ1-5,-,TRBV18,TGTGCCAGCTCACCGGGGACAGGGCGGAGGCCCCAGCATTTT,CASSPGTGRRPQHF
-,TRBJ2-3,-,TRBV20-1,TGCAGTGCAAGACTAGTCGATACGCAGTATTTT,CSARLVDTQYF
-,TRBJ2-1,-,TRBV5-6,TGTGCCAGCAGCTTACGAGACAGCCACAATGAGCAGTTCTTC,CASSLRDSHNEQFF
-,TRBJ2-1,-,TRBV11-1,TGTGCCAGCAGCTTGGGTCTTGGGGCGAACAATGAGCAGTTCTTC,CASSLGLGANNEQFF
-,TRBJ2-7,-,TRBV28,TGTGCCAGCAGTAGGGGGGGAGGTAGGGGAAGAACCGAGCAGTACTTC,CASSRGGGRGRTEQYF
-,TRBJ1-1,-,TRBV28,TGTGCCAGTCTTACCTCAAAGGGGGAAGCTTTCTTT,CASLTSKGEAFF
TRBD2,TRBJ2-7,-,TRBV28,TGTGCCAGCAGTTTACTCGCGGGGGACCGCGAGCAGTACTTC,CASSLLAGDREQYF